The TCR beta chain described here comes from a study of breast tumors, draining lymph nodes, adjacent tissues. Breast cancer patients provided tissue from their axillary draining lymph nodes. Germline V CDR1 and CDR2: SEHNR, FQNEAQ (reference sequence). Trimming left V 3 bases short and J 6 bases short, with 21 bases between. The CDR3 consists of 16 residues. TCRdb reprocessed the multiplex PCR reads with MiXCR, giving one entry per CDR3 protein. The profile shows about 230,000 distinct CDR3 sequences, 32% of them singletons. This clonotype was seen many times. The V and J genes are TRBV7-9 and TRBJ2-7, with D tentatively TRBD1 (6 bases). This clonotype was sampled from a female donor with breast cancer. Some clones in this sample may be carry-over from other donors' samples. The specimen sequenced was axillary lymph node tissue. The CDR3 reads CASSFVAQGKIGEQYF. CDR3 bases: TGTGCCAGCAGCTTCGTCGCTCAGGGGAAAATAGGCGAGCAGTACTTC. The whole variable domain, remainder taken from reference TRBV7-9 and TRBJ2-7, is DTGVSQNPRHKITKRGQNVTFRCDPISEHNRLYWYRQTLGQGPEFLTYFQNEAQLEKSRLLSDRFSAERPKGSFSTLEIQRTEQGDSAMYLCASSFVAQGKIGEQYFGPGTRLTVT.